This note documents a single T cell receptor beta chain sequence. These data are taken from a study of CD8+CD57+ T cells in acquired aplastic anemia. The authors sequenced patients whose flow cytometry had shown CD8+CD57+ cell expansion. TCR beta VDJ and CDR3 profiles were obtained from a genomic DNA template. TCRdb re-called the reads with MiXCR, one entry per CDR3 protein. The sample shows 120,000 or so distinct CDR3 sequences, less than 50% of them seen only once. This TCR was sampled from a human donor with aplastic anemia. The sequenced sample was sorted CD4+, CD8+, or CD8+CD57+ T cells (not recorded which) from PBMCs.

CDR3 region: CATSRTGEYEQYF. The CDR3 region has the DNA TGTGCCACCAGTAGGACAGGGGAATACGAGCAGTACTTC. The rearrangement uses TRBV24-1 and TRBJ2-7, with 9 bases aligning to TRBD1. The CDR3 consists of 13 residues. The germline V gene has CDR1 KGHDR and CDR2 SFDVKD. V lost 6 bases, J lost 4 bases, and 3 bases stayed unmatched.